This entry lists 3 T cell receptor beta chains sequenced from one sample in a study of blood T cell repertoires in COVID-19. The table came from immunoSEQ multiplex PCR; TCRdb's copy has only in-frame clones and leaves some out. The sample lists 35,000 to 50,000 clones, roughly four fifths occurring once. The sample comprised peripheral blood. The source is a human donor with acute or convalescent COVID-19. The donor label of this sample is uncertain.

The gene calls are TRBV5-1 and TRBJ2-7; TRBD1 might be the D (5 bases). Trimming took 4 bases from V and 2 from J, leaving 13 bases between them. CDR1 and CDR2 (germline): SGHRS, YFSETQ. This CDR3 region has 14 residues. For the CDR3, the DNA is TGCGCCAGCAGCCCGAGTCAGGGTACCTACGAGCAGTACTTC. It specifies CASSPSQGTYEQYF.

The chain has TRBV7-9 and TRBJ1-2; D not certain. The CDR3 totals 14 residues. Deletions cut 1 base from V and 8 bases from J, with 14 bases between. From germline, CDR1 is SEHNR and CDR2 FQNEAQ (reference sequence). DNA for the CDR3: TGTGCCAGCAGCTTAGTAGCCCTTCTCGCGGGCTACACCTTC. Translation gives CASSLVALLAGYTF.

V is TRBV3-1 (or the pseudogene TRBV3-2) and J is TRBJ1-3; D unresolved. The CDR3 is 17 amino acids. V was cut by 2 bases and J by 0 bases, with 14 bases left in between. Looked up from germline, CDR1 is LGHDT and CDR2 is YNNKEL (reference sequence). Written as DNA, the CDR3 is TGTGCCAGCAGCCAACGGCAGGCCACCATCTCTGGAAACACCATATATTTT. Translating gives CASSQRQATISGNTIYF.